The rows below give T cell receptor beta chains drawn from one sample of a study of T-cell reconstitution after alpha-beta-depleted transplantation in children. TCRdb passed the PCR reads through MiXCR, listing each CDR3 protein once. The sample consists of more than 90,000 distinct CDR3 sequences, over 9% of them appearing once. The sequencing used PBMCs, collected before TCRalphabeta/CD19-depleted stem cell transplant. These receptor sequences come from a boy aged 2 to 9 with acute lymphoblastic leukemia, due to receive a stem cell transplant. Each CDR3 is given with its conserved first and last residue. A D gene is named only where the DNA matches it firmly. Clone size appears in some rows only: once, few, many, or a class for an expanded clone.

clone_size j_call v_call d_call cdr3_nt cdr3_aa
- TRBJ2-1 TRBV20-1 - TGCAGTGCTAGAGATCTCGTTTGGACTGAGCAGTTCTTC CSARDLVWTEQFF
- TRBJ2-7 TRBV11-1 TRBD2 TGTGCCAGCAGCACTCGGACTAGCGGTTATCAGAGGGTTTCCTACGAGCAGTACTTC CASSTRTSGYQRVSYEQYF
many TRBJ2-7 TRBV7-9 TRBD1 TGTGCCAGCAGCCAAATCGGACAGGGGGACTACGAGCAGTACTTC CASSQIGQGDYEQYF
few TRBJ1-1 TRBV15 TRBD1 TGTGCCACCAGCAGAGTTGGCAGGGGGCTTTTAAGTCTCGCTTTCTTT CATSRVGRGLLSLAFF
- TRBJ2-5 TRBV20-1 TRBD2 TGCAGTGCTACGCGGACTAGCGGGATTAAGGAGACCCAGTACTTC CSATRTSGIKETQYF
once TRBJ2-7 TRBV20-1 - TGCAGTGCTCCGGGGCCAGGGAGGAGAGGCGACGAGCAGTACTTC CSAPGPGRRGDEQYF
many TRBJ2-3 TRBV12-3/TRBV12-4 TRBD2 TGTGCCAGCAGTTTCACTAGCGTTAGCACAGATACGCAGTATTTT CASSFTSVSTDTQYF
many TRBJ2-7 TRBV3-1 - TGTGCCAGCAGCCCTTGGACAGCCACCTACGAGCAGTACTTC CASSPWTATYEQYF
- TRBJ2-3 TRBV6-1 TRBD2 TGTGCCAGCAGACACACTAGCGGCACAGATACGCAGAATTTT CASRHTSGTDTQNF
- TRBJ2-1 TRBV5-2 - TGTGCCAGGGCCCCTCGGGTCTCCTACAATGAGCAGTTCTTC CARAPRVSYNEQFF
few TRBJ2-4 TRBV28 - TGTGCCAGCAGTTTGGTCAAAAACATTCAGTACTTC CASSLVKNIQYF
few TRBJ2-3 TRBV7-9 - TGTGCCAGCAGCGCTACAGGGACGCAGTATTTT CASSATGTQYF
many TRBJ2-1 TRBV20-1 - TGCAGTGCCCTTGAGGTAGGACTACCAAACAATGAGCAGTTCTTC CSALEVGLPNNEQFF
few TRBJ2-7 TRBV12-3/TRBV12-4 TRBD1 TGTGCCAGCAGTGATAACAGGGGAACCTACGAGCAGTACTTC CASSDNRGTYEQYF
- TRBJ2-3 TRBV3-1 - TGTGCCAGCACCTTAGGGACCGCGGTAGATACGCAGTATTTT CASTLGTAVDTQYF
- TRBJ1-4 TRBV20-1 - TGCAGTGCTAGAGATCCGGGGGCGCGAGAAAAACTGTTTTTT CSARDPGAREKLFF
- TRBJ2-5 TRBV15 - TGTGCCACCAGCAGAGATCTAGGGCCGAAACAAGAGACCCAGTACTTC CATSRDLGPKQETQYF
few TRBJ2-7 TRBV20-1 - TGCAGTGCTAGAGTCTCGACAGGACTCCTAGAGCAGTACTTC CSARVSTGLLEQYF
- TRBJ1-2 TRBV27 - TGTGCCAGCAGCCCCCATGACAGGCCTAACTATGGCTACACCTTC CASSPHDRPNYGYTF
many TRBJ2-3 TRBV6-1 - TGTGCCAGCAGTGAAGAACCCGCGGGCACAGATACGCAGTATTTT CASSEEPAGTDTQYF
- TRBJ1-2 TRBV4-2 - TGTGCCAGCAGCCAAGATGTCTCGGTACCTCTCTATGGCTACACCTTC CASSQDVSVPLYGYTF
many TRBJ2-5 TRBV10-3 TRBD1 TGTGCCATCAGGGGACAGGCGGGAGAGACCCAGTACTTC CAIRGQAGETQYF
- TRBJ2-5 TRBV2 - TGTGCCAGCAGTGAAGAGGGCCGGCGAGGAGAGACCCAGTACTTC CASSEEGRRGETQYF
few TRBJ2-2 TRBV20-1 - TGCAGTGCTAGAGTCCTGGGCGGTTCGAACACCGGGGAGCTGTTTTTT CSARVLGGSNTGELFF
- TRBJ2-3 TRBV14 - TGTGCCAGCAGCCAAGTCAATACAGATACGCAGTATTTT CASSQVNTDTQYF
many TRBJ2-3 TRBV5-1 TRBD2 TGCGCCAGCAGCTTGGCCTCTAGCGGGAGTCTCACAGATACGCAGTATTTT CASSLASSGSLTDTQYF
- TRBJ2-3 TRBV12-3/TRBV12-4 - TGTGCCAGCAGTTCCAACTTGTGGCCTAGCACAGATACGCAGTATTTT CASSSNLWPSTDTQYF
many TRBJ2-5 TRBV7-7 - TGTGCCAGCAGCATCCGGGTGGGGTTACAAGAGACCCAGTACTTC CASSIRVGLQETQYF
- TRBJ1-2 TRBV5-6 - TGTGCCAGCAGCTTAGGGGATAGATTGACTAACTATGGCTACACCTTC CASSLGDRLTNYGYTF
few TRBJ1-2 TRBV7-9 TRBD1 TGTGCCAGCAGGAGGACAGGGGCCGGGGTTATAGGCTATGGCTACACCTTC CASRRTGAGVIGYGYTF
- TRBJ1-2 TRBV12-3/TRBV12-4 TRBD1 TGTGCCAGCAGTTCGGACAGGGCGGGTCAGGACTATGGCTACACCTTC CASSSDRAGQDYGYTF
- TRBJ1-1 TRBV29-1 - TGCAGCGTTGAGCTGGGACCTGAAGCTTTCTTT CSVELGPEAFF
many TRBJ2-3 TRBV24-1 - TGTGCCACCAGTGATCCACGCAGGGTTGGAGATACGCAGTATTTT CATSDPRRVGDTQYF
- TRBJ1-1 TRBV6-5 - TGTGCCAGCAGTTACGCAGGGGCGGCTGCCACTGAAGCTTTCTTT CASSYAGAAATEAFF
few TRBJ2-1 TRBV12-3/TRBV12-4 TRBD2 TGTGCCAGCAGTCCCCGGCTAGCGGGAGTTGGGTACAATGAGCAGTTCTTC CASSPRLAGVGYNEQFF
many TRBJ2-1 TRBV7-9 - TGTGCCAGCAGCTTTCCCTGGGGGGAGAATGAGCAGTTCTTC CASSFPWGENEQFF
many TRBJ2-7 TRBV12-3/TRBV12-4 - TGTGCCAGCAGTTTTGGTGGGACGGATCCAGAAAGTATCTTC CASSFGGTDPESIF
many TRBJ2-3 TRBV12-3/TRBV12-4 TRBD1 TGTGCCAGCAGCCCATACTCAGGGGGTCGGACAGATACGCAGTATTTT CASSPYSGGRTDTQYF
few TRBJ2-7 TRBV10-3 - TGTGCCATCAGTGACGGGAGTACCTACGAGCAGTACTTC CAISDGSTYEQYF
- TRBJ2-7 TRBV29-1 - TGCAGCGTTAACCGGCCCGGGATCAGCTACGAGCAGTACTTC CSVNRPGISYEQYF
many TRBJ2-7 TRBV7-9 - TGTGCCAGCAGCTTAACGGCGGGCCTCTACGAGCAGTACTTC CASSLTAGLYEQYF
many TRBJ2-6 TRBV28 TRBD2 TGTGCCAGCAGCTTTGTTCCCGGCAAGCGGGAAGGAGGGGCCAACGTCCTGACTTTC CASSFVPGKREGGANVLTF
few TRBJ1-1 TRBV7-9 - TGTGCCAGCAACCCCCCTGAGAACACTGAAGCTTTCTTT CASNPPENTEAFF
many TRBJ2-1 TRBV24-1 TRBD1 TGTGCCACCAGTGATAACAGGGGCTTCTATGAGCAGTTCTTC CATSDNRGFYEQFF
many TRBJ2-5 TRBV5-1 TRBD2 TGCGCCAGCAGCTCGGGACTAGCGGGAGCTTCGCAAGAGACCCAGTACTTC CASSSGLAGASQETQYF
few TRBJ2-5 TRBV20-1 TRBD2 TGCAGTGCTAGAGCGGGAGGTCAGACCCAGTACTTC CSARAGGQTQYF
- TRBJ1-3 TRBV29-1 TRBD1 TGCAGCCAGCAGGGACAGGGGGGAAACACCATATATTTT CSQQGQGGNTIYF
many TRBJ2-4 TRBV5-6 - TGTGCCAGCAGCCCCCTTAACCTAGCCAAAAACATTCAGTACTTC CASSPLNLAKNIQYF
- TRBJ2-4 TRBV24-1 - TGTGCCACCGGGGGGCACGGCAAAAACATTCAGTACTTC CATGGHGKNIQYF
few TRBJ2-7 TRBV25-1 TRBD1 TGTGCCAGCAGTGAATGGGGGACAGCAGACTACGAGCAGTACTTC CASSEWGTADYEQYF
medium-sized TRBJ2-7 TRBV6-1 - TGTGCCAGCACTGAACGTCCGGCAGGGGCTGGGTACGAGCAGTACTTC CASTERPAGAGYEQYF
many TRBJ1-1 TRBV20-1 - TGCAGTGCTAGAGAGTCGGCCGTCCCCACTGAAGCTTTCTTT CSARESAVPTEAFF
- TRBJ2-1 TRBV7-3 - TGTGCCAGCAGCTTACACGGGAACTACAATGAGCAGTTCTTC CASSLHGNYNEQFF
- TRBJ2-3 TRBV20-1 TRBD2 TGCAGTGCTAGAGGAGGCGGGAGCCCAGATACGCAGTATTTT CSARGGGSPDTQYF